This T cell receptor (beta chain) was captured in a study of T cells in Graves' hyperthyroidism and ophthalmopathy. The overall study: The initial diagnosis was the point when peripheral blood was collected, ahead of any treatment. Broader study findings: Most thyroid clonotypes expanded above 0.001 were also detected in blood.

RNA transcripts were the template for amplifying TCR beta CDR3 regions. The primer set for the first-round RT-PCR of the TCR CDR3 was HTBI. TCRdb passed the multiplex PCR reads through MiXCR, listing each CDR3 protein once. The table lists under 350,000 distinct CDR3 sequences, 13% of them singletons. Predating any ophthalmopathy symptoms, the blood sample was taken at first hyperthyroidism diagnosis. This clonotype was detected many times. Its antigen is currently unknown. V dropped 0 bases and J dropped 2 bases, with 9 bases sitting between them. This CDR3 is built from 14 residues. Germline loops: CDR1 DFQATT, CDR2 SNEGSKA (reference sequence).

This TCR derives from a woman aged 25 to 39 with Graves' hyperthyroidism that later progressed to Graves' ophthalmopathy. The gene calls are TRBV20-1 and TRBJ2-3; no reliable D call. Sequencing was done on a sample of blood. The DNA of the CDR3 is TGCAGTGCTAGAGATCGGCAGCTCACAGATACGCAGTATTTT. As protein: CSARDRQLTDTQYF.